This is a list of T cell receptor beta chains from one sample in a study of vaccination and CD4 T cells after COVID-19. The antigens these receptors bind are not known. TCRdb re-analysed the PCR reads in MiXCR, keeping a single row per CDR3 protein. Of fewer than 20,000 distinct CDR3 sequences listed, about 42% are singletons. Sequencing was performed on CD4+ T cells from blood, cultured in vitro, taken before SARS-CoV-2 vaccination. Source of these receptors: a human donor who received a COVID-19 vaccine. Both conserved end residues are part of each CDR3. A D gene is named only where the DNA matches it firmly. Clone sizes are given selectively: once, few, many, or a class where the clone is expanded.

>NA|TRBV4-2|NA|TRBJ1-2|16
CASSRALLTGDYGYTF
TGTGCCAGCAGCCGGGCCTTACTCACTGGGGACTATGGCTACACCTTC
>NA|TRBV12-3/TRBV12-4|NA|TRBJ1-5|15
CASSLAPTAGQPQHF
TGTGCCAGCAGCCTGGCCCCAACGGCAGGTCAGCCCCAGCATTTT
>TRBD2|TRBV20-1|NA|TRBJ2-1|15
CSALSASGGSGEQFF
TGCAGTGCCCTGTCGGCTAGCGGGGGGTCTGGTGAGCAGTTCTTC
>NA|TRBV7-2|NA|TRBJ2-5|17
CASSQEGRGGGQETQYF
TGTGCCAGCAGCCAAGAAGGTCGGGGAGGGGGCCAAGAGACCCAGTACTTC
>NA|TRBV20-1|NA|TRBJ1-2|14
CSARVKGIGYGYTF
TGCAGTGCTAGAGTTAAGGGGATAGGCTATGGCTACACCTTC
>NA|TRBV21-1|NA|TRBJ1-1|17
CASSKAGTGMLDTEAFF
TGTGCCAGCAGCAAAGCAGGGACAGGGATGTTGGACACTGAAGCTTTCTTT
>NA|TRBV6-1|few|TRBJ1-5|16
CASSEEGQSVAQPQHF
TGTGCCAGCAGTGAAGAGGGGCAGAGTGTTGCTCAGCCCCAGCATTTT
>NA|TRBV5-5|few|TRBJ2-1|15
CASSLEGGFYNEQFF
TGTGCCAGCAGCTTGGAGGGGGGATTCTACAATGAGCAGTTCTTC
>NA|TRBV5-1|NA|TRBJ1-2|13
CASSSGRGPGYTF
TGCGCCAGCAGCTCGGGACGGGGCCCCGGCTACACCTTC
>NA|TRBV25-1|few|TRBJ1-5|15
CASSEPHLGNQPQHF
TGTGCCAGCAGTGAACCCCACCTCGGTAATCAGCCCCAGCATTTT
>NA|TRBV20-1|NA|TRBJ1-2|13
CSATRVLLDGYTF
TGCAGTGCCACAAGGGTTCTTTTGGATGGCTACACCTTC
>TRBD2|TRBV6-7|few|TRBJ2-3|18
CANIAGTSGGPPPDTQYF
TGTGCCAATATAGCCGGGACTAGCGGGGGGCCCCCCCCAGATACGCAGTATTTT
>NA|TRBV15|few|TRBJ2-3|14
CATSRAGVPDTQYF
TGTGCCACCAGCAGAGCGGGGGTCCCAGATACGCAGTATTTT
>TRBD1|TRBV5-4|NA|TRBJ1-5|17
CASSPYDRGQSNQPQHF
TGTGCCAGCAGCCCGTACGACAGGGGGCAGAGCAATCAGCCCCAGCATTTT
>NA|TRBV19|NA|TRBJ1-1|13
CASSMGPSGGAFF
TGTGCCAGTAGTATGGGACCGTCGGGGGGAGCTTTCTTT
>TRBD1|TRBV7-9|NA|TRBJ2-5|17
CASSHYFKTGERETQYF
TGTGCCAGCAGCCACTACTTTAAGACAGGGGAGAGGGAGACCCAGTACTTC
>NA|TRBV7-2|NA|TRBJ2-6|15
CASSLWTSGANVLTF
TGTGCCAGCAGCTTATGGACCTCTGGGGCCAACGTCCTGACTTTC
>NA|TRBV20-1|few|TRBJ1-5|13
CSASRGAGQPQHF
TGCAGTGCTAGTCGAGGTGCGGGTCAGCCCCAGCATTTT
>NA|TRBV9|once|TRBJ2-7|14
CASSVRGSSYEQYF
TGTGCCAGCAGCGTCCGGGGAAGCTCCTACGAGCAGTACTTC
>TRBD1|TRBV5-4|once|TRBJ1-2|14
CASSLRQGNYGYTF
TGTGCCAGCAGCTTGAGACAGGGAAACTATGGCTACACCTTC
>NA|TRBV30|NA|TRBJ1-2|12
CAYTKGNYGYTF
TGTGCTTACACCAAAGGAAACTATGGCTACACCTTC
>NA|TRBV6-2/TRBV6-3|once|TRBJ1-2|14
CASSYSRAGGGYTF
TGTGCCAGCAGTTATTCCAGGGCAGGCGGTGGCTACACCTTC
>NA|TRBV12-3/TRBV12-4|NA|TRBJ2-1|15
CASTYAGSSYNEQFF
TGTGCCAGCACCTACGCGGGGAGCTCCTACAATGAGCAGTTCTTC
>NA|TRBV20-1|few|TRBJ2-2|11
CSARLAGELFF
TGCAGTGCTAGGTTGGCCGGGGAGCTGTTTTTT
>TRBD2|TRBV6-5|NA|TRBJ2-2|16
CASSYSGGAGTGELFF
TGTGCCAGCAGTTACAGCGGGGGGGCCGGGACCGGGGAGCTGTTTTTT
>TRBD2|TRBV20-1|NA|TRBJ2-5|16
CSARVVSGGNQETQYF
TGCAGTGCTAGAGTAGTGAGCGGGGGAAATCAAGAGACCCAGTACTTC
>TRBD2|TRBV27|few|TRBJ2-2|16
CASSSNRGLARGPLFF
TGTGCCAGCAGTTCAAACCGCGGACTAGCGAGGGGGCCGCTGTTTTTT
>NA|TRBV30|few|TRBJ2-3|11
CAWGTKDTQYF
TGTGCCTGGGGGACCAAAGATACGCAGTATTTT
>TRBD1|TRBV5-1|NA|TRBJ1-2|16
CASSLDVGTENYGYTF
TGCGCCAGCAGCTTGGACGTTGGGACAGAGAACTATGGCTACACCTTC
>NA|TRBV7-6|NA|TRBJ1-1|15
CASSPSMGRYTEAFF
TGTGCCAGCAGCCCCTCTATGGGCAGATACACTGAAGCTTTCTTT
>TRBD1|TRBV24-1|few|TRBJ1-1|14
CATSDSAGGPEAFF
TGTGCCACCAGTGATTCGGCAGGGGGCCCTGAAGCTTTCTTT
>TRBD2|TRBV6-1|NA|TRBJ2-3|16
CASSAQRGRITDTQYF
TGTGCCAGCAGTGCCCAGCGGGGTAGGATCACAGATACGCAGTATTTT
>NA|TRBV6-1|NA|TRBJ1-4|16
CASGSHDTGTNEKLFF
TGTGCCAGCGGATCGCACGATACAGGGACGAATGAAAAACTGTTTTTT
>TRBD2|TRBV11-3|NA|TRBJ2-7|19
CASSLPSGGYSQDPYEQYF
TGTGCCAGCAGCTTACCTAGCGGGGGGTACAGCCAGGACCCCTACGAGCAGTACTTC
>NA|TRBV5-4|few|TRBJ2-3|14
CASSLGLELDTQYF
TGTGCCAGCAGCTTGGGACTAGAGTTGGATACGCAGTATTTT
>NA|TRBV5-6|NA|TRBJ1-6|16
CASSAPQTVRDSPLHF
TGTGCCAGCAGCGCCCCGCAGACGGTTAGGGATTCACCCCTCCACTTT
>NA|TRBV5-4|NA|TRBJ2-7|15
CASSQRLSTVYEQYF
TGTGCCAGCAGCCAGCGACTGAGTACCGTGTACGAGCAGTACTTC
>NA|TRBV20-1|NA|TRBJ1-4|15
CSAREPSTTNEKLFF
TGCAGTGCTAGAGAGCCTAGTACAACTAATGAAAAACTGTTTTTT
>NA|TRBV11-1|NA|TRBJ2-5|13
CASSLGEEETQYF
TGTGCCAGCAGCTTGGGGGAGGAGGAGACCCAGTACTTC
>TRBD1|TRBV3-1|few|TRBJ1-2|14
CASSLQGRDYGYTF
TGTGCCAGCAGCTTACAGGGGAGAGACTATGGCTACACCTTC
>NA|TRBV15|NA|TRBJ2-1|14
CATMAPSRLREQFF
TGTGCCACCATGGCTCCGAGCCGGTTGCGGGAGCAGTTCTTC
>NA|TRBV2|NA|TRBJ2-3|15
CASSRQGGFTDTQYF
TGTGCCAGCAGCCGGCAGGGGGGTTTTACAGATACGCAGTATTTT
>TRBD1|TRBV12-3/TRBV12-4|NA|TRBJ1-1|15
CASSPRQGARAEAFF
TGTGCCAGCAGTCCCCGACAGGGGGCCCGGGCTGAAGCTTTCTTT
>TRBD2|TRBV7-8|NA|TRBJ2-2|14
CASSLAGGTGELFF
TGTGCCAGCAGCTTAGCGGGGGGGACCGGGGAGCTGTTTTTT
>NA|TRBV21-1|NA|TRBJ2-3|19
CASSKEGLGTTHLPDTQYF
TGTGCCAGCAGCAAAGAGGGACTAGGGACTACGCATTTGCCAGATACGCAGTATTTT